Listed below are T cell receptor beta chains from one sample, sequenced in a study of patients and donors after allogeneic stem cell transplantation. TCRdb re-derived calls from the RT-PCR reads in MiXCR, one entry per CDR3 protein. The table shows 25,000 to 35,000 distinct CDR3 sequences, with around 7% occurring only once. The sequenced sample was blood, either unsorted or a sorted T cell fraction (not recorded which). The receptor source for this set is a human donor who was either an allogeneic HSCT recipient or a stem cell or donor lymphocyte infusion donor (not recorded which). It is not recorded whose cells these are; they may come from a transplant donor. Each CDR3 is given with its conserved first and last residue. Fields, in order: D gene, clone size, J gene, V gene, CDR3 protein, CDR3 DNA. D genes are given only for firm matches. The listing skips clone size in some rows; elsewhere it reads once, few, many or a size class.

d_gene: .; abundance: many; j_gene: TRBJ2-7; v_gene: TRBV28; CDR3aa: CASRNPGAGEQYF; CDR3nt: TGTGCCAGCAGGAACCCAGGGGCTGGCGAGCAGTACTTC
d_gene: .; abundance: many; j_gene: TRBJ2-3; v_gene: TRBV28; CDR3aa: CASSLDQSGGTDTQYF; CDR3nt: TGTGCCAGCAGTTTGGATCAGAGTGGTGGCACAGATACGCAGTATTTT
d_gene: .; abundance: .; j_gene: TRBJ2-6; v_gene: TRBV7-9; CDR3aa: CASNLAGVGANVLTF; CDR3nt: TGTGCCAGCAACCTCGCAGGGGTTGGGGCCAACGTCCTGACTTTC
d_gene: TRBD2; abundance: many; j_gene: TRBJ2-1; v_gene: TRBV7-2; CDR3aa: CASSVGLAALYNEQFF; CDR3nt: TGTGCCAGCAGCGTGGGACTAGCGGCCTTGTACAATGAGCAGTTCTTC
d_gene: .; abundance: many; j_gene: TRBJ1-2; v_gene: TRBV7-2; CDR3aa: CASSWAGTSGNYGYTF; CDR3nt: TGTGCCAGCAGCTGGGCCGGGACTTCAGGGAACTATGGCTACACCTTC
d_gene: .; abundance: many; j_gene: TRBJ2-7; v_gene: TRBV6-2/TRBV6-3; CDR3aa: CASSYPRVYEQYF; CDR3nt: TGTGCCAGCAGTTACCCACGGGTCTACGAGCAGTACTTC
d_gene: .; abundance: few; j_gene: TRBJ2-7; v_gene: TRBV7-9; CDR3aa: CASSHSGLNPYEQYF; CDR3nt: TGTGCCAGCAGTCATAGCGGCCTCAATCCCTACGAGCAGTACTTC
d_gene: .; abundance: many; j_gene: TRBJ1-4; v_gene: TRBV27; CDR3aa: CASSFGGAVNEKLFF; CDR3nt: TGTGCCAGCAGTTTCGGGGGCGCAGTTAATGAAAAACTGTTTTTT
d_gene: TRBD2; abundance: many; j_gene: TRBJ2-7; v_gene: TRBV20-1; CDR3aa: CSARDSVKTSGREQYF; CDR3nt: TGCAGTGCTAGAGATAGTGTCAAAACTAGCGGGAGGGAGCAGTACTTC
d_gene: TRBD2; abundance: few; j_gene: TRBJ2-5; v_gene: TRBV30; CDR3aa: CAWRILQRESPETQYF; CDR3nt: TGTGCCTGGAGGATCTTACAGCGGGAGTCTCCAGAGACCCAGTACTTC
d_gene: .; abundance: .; j_gene: TRBJ2-2; v_gene: TRBV2; CDR3aa: CASSLTGATGELFF; CDR3nt: TGTGCCAGCAGCCTAACAGGAGCCACCGGGGAGCTGTTTTTT
d_gene: .; abundance: few; j_gene: TRBJ2-7; v_gene: TRBV4-3; CDR3aa: CASSQDGRDYEQYF; CDR3nt: TGCGCCAGCAGCCAAGATGGCAGGGACTACGAGCAGTACTTC
d_gene: .; abundance: medium-sized; j_gene: TRBJ1-1; v_gene: TRBV18; CDR3aa: CASSPPSTRLAFF; CDR3nt: TGTGCCAGCTCACCACCGAGTACCAGGTTGGCTTTCTTT
d_gene: TRBD1; abundance: many; j_gene: TRBJ1-5; v_gene: TRBV6-2/TRBV6-3; CDR3aa: CASRTDRVGPQHF; CDR3nt: TGTGCCAGCAGGACCGACAGGGTCGGGCCCCAGCATTTT
d_gene: .; abundance: .; j_gene: TRBJ2-7; v_gene: TRBV5-1; CDR3aa: CASSLWLGSSYEQYF; CDR3nt: TGCGCCAGCAGCTTGTGGCTTGGGAGCTCCTACGAGCAGTACTTC
d_gene: .; abundance: many; j_gene: TRBJ2-5; v_gene: TRBV10-3; CDR3aa: CAISLSQETQYF; CDR3nt: TGTGCCATCAGTCTTTCCCAAGAGACCCAGTACTTC
d_gene: .; abundance: many; j_gene: TRBJ1-3; v_gene: TRBV12-3/TRBV12-4; CDR3aa: CASSSRGTGNTIYF; CDR3nt: TGTGCCAGCAGTTCCAGGGGTACTGGAAACACCATATATTTT
d_gene: .; abundance: many; j_gene: TRBJ1-1; v_gene: TRBV7-3; CDR3aa: CASSYSGVNTEAFF; CDR3nt: TGTGCCAGCAGCTACTCAGGGGTGAACACTGAAGCTTTCTTT
d_gene: .; abundance: many; j_gene: TRBJ1-1; v_gene: TRBV6-6; CDR3aa: CASTRQMNTEAFF; CDR3nt: TGTGCCAGCACGCGACAGATGAACACTGAAGCTTTCTTT
d_gene: .; abundance: few; j_gene: TRBJ1-2; v_gene: TRBV20-1; CDR3aa: CSARPTSGYTF; CDR3nt: TGCAGTGCTAGACCCACAAGTGGCTACACCTTC
d_gene: TRBD2; abundance: many; j_gene: TRBJ2-1; v_gene: TRBV4-2; CDR3aa: CASSQVSTSGEQFF; CDR3nt: TGTGCCAGCAGCCAAGTCTCGACTAGCGGTGAGCAGTTCTTC
d_gene: TRBD2; abundance: few; j_gene: TRBJ2-1; v_gene: TRBV28; CDR3aa: CASSPISGRANEQFF; CDR3nt: TGTGCCAGCAGTCCGATAAGCGGGAGGGCCAATGAGCAGTTCTTC
d_gene: .; abundance: few; j_gene: TRBJ2-3; v_gene: TRBV18; CDR3aa: CASSRADTQYF; CDR3nt: TGTGCCAGCTCACGTGCAGATACGCAGTATTTT
d_gene: .; abundance: many; j_gene: TRBJ2-5; v_gene: TRBV2; CDR3aa: CASRAGTRGETQYF; CDR3nt: TGTGCCAGCAGAGCCGGGACCCGGGGTGAGACCCAGTACTTC
d_gene: TRBD2; abundance: .; j_gene: TRBJ2-7; v_gene: TRBV20-1; CDR3aa: CSGTSGSPNEQYF; CDR3nt: TGCAGTGGGACTAGCGGGAGCCCCAATGAGCAGTACTTC
d_gene: TRBD2; abundance: few; j_gene: TRBJ2-7; v_gene: TRBV5-4; CDR3aa: CASSMGLAGSYEQYF; CDR3nt: TGTGCCAGCAGTATGGGACTAGCGGGTTCCTACGAGCAGTACTTC
d_gene: TRBD2; abundance: .; j_gene: TRBJ2-5; v_gene: TRBV7-9; CDR3aa: CASSPGTTQETQYF; CDR3nt: TGTGCCAGCAGCCCGGGGACTACCCAAGAGACCCAGTACTTC
d_gene: TRBD2; abundance: .; j_gene: TRBJ2-7; v_gene: TRBV6-2/TRBV6-3; CDR3aa: CASSYGGSRYEQYF; CDR3nt: TGTGCCAGCAGTTACGGCGGGAGTAGATACGAGCAGTACTTC
d_gene: TRBD2; abundance: few; j_gene: TRBJ2-1; v_gene: TRBV3-1; CDR3aa: CASSQVWRTSGTNEQFF; CDR3nt: TGTGCCAGCAGCCAAGTCTGGAGAACTAGCGGGACCAATGAGCAGTTCTTC